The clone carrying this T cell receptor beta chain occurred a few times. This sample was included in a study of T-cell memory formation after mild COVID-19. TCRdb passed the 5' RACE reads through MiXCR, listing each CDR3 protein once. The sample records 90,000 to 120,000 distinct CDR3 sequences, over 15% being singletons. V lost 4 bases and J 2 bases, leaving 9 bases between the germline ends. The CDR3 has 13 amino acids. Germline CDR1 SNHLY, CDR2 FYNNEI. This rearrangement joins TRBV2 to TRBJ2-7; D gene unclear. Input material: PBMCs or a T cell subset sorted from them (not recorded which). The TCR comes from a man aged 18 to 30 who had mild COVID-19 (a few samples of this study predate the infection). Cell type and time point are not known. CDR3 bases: TGTGCCAGCAGTGCAGACGGAACCTACGAGCAGTACTTC. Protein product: CASSADGTYEQYF.